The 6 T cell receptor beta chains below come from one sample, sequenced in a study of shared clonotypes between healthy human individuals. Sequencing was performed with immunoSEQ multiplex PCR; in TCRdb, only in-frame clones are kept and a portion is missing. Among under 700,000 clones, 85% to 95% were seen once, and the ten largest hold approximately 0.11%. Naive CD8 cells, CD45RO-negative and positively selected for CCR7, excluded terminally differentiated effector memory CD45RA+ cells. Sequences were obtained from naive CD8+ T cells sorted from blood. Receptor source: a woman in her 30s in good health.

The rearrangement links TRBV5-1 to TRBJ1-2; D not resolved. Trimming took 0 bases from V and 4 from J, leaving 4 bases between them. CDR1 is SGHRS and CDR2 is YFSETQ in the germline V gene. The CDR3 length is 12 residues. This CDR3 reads CASSLGGYGYTF. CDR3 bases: TGCGCCAGCAGCTTGGGGGGCTATGGCTACACCTTC.

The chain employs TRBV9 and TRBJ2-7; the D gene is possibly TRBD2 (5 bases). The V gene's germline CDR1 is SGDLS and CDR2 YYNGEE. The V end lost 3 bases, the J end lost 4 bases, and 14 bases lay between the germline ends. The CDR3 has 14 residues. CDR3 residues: CASSGSGSAYEQYF. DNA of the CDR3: TGTGCCAGCAGCGGAAGCGGATCAGCGTACGAGCAGTACTTC.

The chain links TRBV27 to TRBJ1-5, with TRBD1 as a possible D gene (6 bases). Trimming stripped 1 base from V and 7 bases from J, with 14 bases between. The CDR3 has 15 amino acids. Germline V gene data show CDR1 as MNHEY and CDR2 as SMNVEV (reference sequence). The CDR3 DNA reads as TGTGCCAGCAGTTTATGGGCCAGGGGCGGGCAGCCCCAGCATTTT. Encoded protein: CASSLWARGGQPQHF.

CDR3 residues: CASRGPRTGTNYGYTF. The CDR3 region has the DNA TGTGCCAGCAGGGGACCCCGGACAGGGACTAACTATGGCTACACCTTC. This rearrangement joins TRBV28 to TRBJ1-2, with 8 bases that match TRBD1. The CDR3 is 16 residues long. Losses at the gene ends were 6 bases for V and 0 bases for J; bases not matched to a gene: 9. Germline V lookup: CDR1 MDHEN, CDR2 SYDVKM.

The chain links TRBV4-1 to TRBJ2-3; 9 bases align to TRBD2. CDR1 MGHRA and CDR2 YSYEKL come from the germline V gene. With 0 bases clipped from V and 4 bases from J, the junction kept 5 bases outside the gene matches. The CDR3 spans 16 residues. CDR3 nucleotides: TGCGCCAGCAGCCAAGATCTACTAGCGGGTCCAGATACGCAGTATTTT. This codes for CASSQDLLAGPDTQYF.

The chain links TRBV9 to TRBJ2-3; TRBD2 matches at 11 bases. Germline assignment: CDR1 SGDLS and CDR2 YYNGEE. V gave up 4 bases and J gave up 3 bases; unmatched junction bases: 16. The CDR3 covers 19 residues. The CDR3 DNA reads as TGTGCCAGCAGCTCCTCCTATTCGACTAGCGGGATTGGGACAGATACGCAGTATTTT. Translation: CASSSSYSTSGIGTDTQYF.